Here is one TCR beta chain with its context. No cognate antigen has been identified for it. No base quality values were provided; no much bigger clone lies one nucleotide off. TCR CDR3 regions were amplified from genomic DNA by multiplex PCR using the deep immunoSEQ assay. Genomic DNA extracted from each cell subset was distributed evenly over all wells of several immunoSEQ 96-well plates, and each plate served as one replicate. For sorted subsets, each replicate PCR was loaded with 200 to 250 ng genomic DNA, equivalent to roughly 30,000 T cell genomes. The purified libraries were quantified using a Qubit 3.0 fluorometer, sized with a Bioanalyzer 2100, and then quantified again using the KAPA Library Quantification kit. Each immunoSEQ 96-well plate was sequenced on its own single-read 150-cycle Illumina NextSeq 550 flow cell. Per the authors' processing: Because the immunoSEQ output included only junctional sequences and no quality scores, the filtering could not be the same as the filtering used for full-length reads. Sequences were annotated with PyIR, a Python wrapper for IgBLAST v1.9, and V/J genes and CDR3 were assigned using IMGT germline references. Reads were filtered out if the reads had weak V/J assignments (E-value above 1e-6), no CDR3, stop codons, out-of-frame junctions, or ambiguous translated residues. V3J clonotypes were defined as sequences sharing an identical inferred V gene, J gene, and CDR3 amino acid sequence. To compute the percentage overlap between repertoires, the number of shared unique clonotypes was divided by the size of the smaller repertoire. Three approaches were used to assess repertoire richness: RTK rarefaction, the Chao1 estimator, and Recon v2.1 estimates of unobserved clonotypes. Generation probabilities for all TCRbeta clonotypes obtained by the gDNA method from a few donors were computed using OLGA. Not all clones reach the TCRdb copy of this immuneACCESS table, which keeps in-frame sequences only. Checked studies attribute under half of the gap to unresolved V genes and leave the rest unexplained. The V and J calls and the clone size are those of that table, but D and trimming were determined from the DNA. The sample contains over a million clones, around 95% of them found a single time. The ten largest clones add up to 1.2% of the sample.

Trimming costs V 3 bases and J 8 bases, and their ends lie 22 bases apart. From the germline V gene, CDR1 is MNHNS and CDR2 is SASEGT. There are 16 amino acids in the CDR3, from cysteine to phenylalanine inclusive. Just CDR3 DNA is preserved here, 48 bases in frame from base 1. The source of the sample is a study of shared clonotypes between healthy human individuals (dated by TCRdb to the early 2020s). Regarding the research as a whole: The cohort included a few men and a couple of women between 18 and 49 years of age. For each donor, three plates each were used for CD4 naive and CD4 memory, two plates were used for CD8 naive, and one plate was used for CD8 memory. To estimate repertoire size and how much clonotypes are shared between individuals, the study performed deep sequencing of blood TCR repertoires from roughly five healthy adults. Libraries were prepared and TCR repertoires were sequenced by different laboratories using diverse techniques, in order to increase sequencing depth and limit assay-specific biases. Leukapheresis yielded between about 0.85 and 9 billion PBMCs per donor. What the study reported, not specific to this receptor: Compared with non-shared clonotypes, clonotypes shared by all four sorted-subset donors had higher generation probabilities. Naive subsets generally had larger estimated clonotype richness than memory subsets. Sampling was limited to blood, and TCR repertoires in tissue likely differ from TCR repertoires in blood. Approximately 4.8% of naive CD4, 3.5% of naive CD8, around 2.3% of memory CD4, and 0.4% of memory CD8 clonotypes were shared across a few donors. Based on pairwise subsampling, the degree of clonotype sharing among donors was expected to be affected by sequencing depth. Even with the large sequencing depth, rarefaction of the sorted-subset datasets indicated that sequencing was incomplete. Because the study included a small number of donors, the genetic and exposure-history diversity represented was limited.

Donors were healthy HIV-negative adults with no recently reported acute infections or vaccinations. Every donor was a Caucasian adult residing in Nashville, Tennessee, USA. CD4+ T cells were enriched through magnetic negative selection, after which naive cells were positively selected on CD45RA and the remaining negative fraction served as the memory subset. Blood was obtained by leukapheresis, after which PBMCs were separated by Ficoll-Histopaque density gradient centrifugation and cryopreserved in liquid nitrogen vapor phase. Analytical flow cytometry was used to check the purity and quantity of each magnetically sorted T cell population. Genomic DNA was isolated from every sorted fraction and measured by UV absorbance on a Nanodrop 2000c.

The receptor's source is a man in his thirties or forties in good health. Source material: naive CD4+ T cells sorted from blood. Reading the label with the study, this specimen's cell subset or site is: CD45RA+ positively selected. The chain is assembled from TRBV6-1 and TRBJ2-5; possibly the D gene is TRBD2, per 6 matching bases. The CDR3 region: CASSDGGRLQWGTQYF. The bases are TGTGCCAGCAGTGACGGGGGAAGGCTCCAATGGGGTACCCAGTACTTC.